These 19 T cell receptor beta chains were sequenced from one sample in a study of CD8+CD57+ T cells in acquired aplastic anemia. CDR3 and TCR beta VDJ profiling relied on a genomic DNA template. TCRdb passed the reads through MiXCR, listing each CDR3 protein once. The table lists 400,000 to 450,000 distinct CDR3 sequences, about 70% of them singletons. Input material: sorted CD4+, CD8+, or CD8+CD57+ T cells (not recorded which) from PBMCs. The receptor set was obtained from a human donor in good health, serving as a control.

With respect to this clonotype: At one of its ends the junction is not consistent with the germline gene, which may arise from a read error. The chain recombines TRBV7-8 with TRBJ1-1; 9 bases match TRBD1. CDR3 length equals 14 residues. Germline loops: CDR1 SGHVS, CDR2 FQNEAQ. In nucleotides, the CDR3 is TGTGCCAGCAGCCTAGCGACAGGGGACAGGGACGAGCAGTTT. Its protein is CASSLATGDRDEQF. Full variable domain (missing parts from reference TRBV7-8 and TRBJ1-1): GAGVSQSPRYKVAKRGQDVALRCDPISGHVSLFWYQQALGQGPEFLTYFQNEAQLDKSGLPSDRFFAERPEGSVSTLKIQRTQQEDSAVYLCASSLATGDRDEQFGQGTRLTVV.

This clonotype was found a few times. The J gene is TRBJ2-7, the V gene TRBV7-8, with TRBD2 identical over 9 bases. V dropped 1 base and J dropped 5; count of bases not matched to a gene: 3. Germline CDR1 SGHVS, CDR2 FQNEAQ. The CDR3 has 14 amino acids. This CDR3 is CASSLGGGANEQYF. The DNA of the CDR3 is TGTGCCAGCAGCTTAGGCGGGGGGGCCAACGAGCAGTACTTC.

V is TRBV15 and J is TRBJ1-2, with no clear D. The CDR3 is made up of 11 amino acids. Looked up from germline, CDR1 is LNHNV and CDR2 is YYDKDF (reference sequence). Trimming pared 4 bases from V and 7 bases from J, leaving 7 bases between. CDR3 sequence: CATSTPSGYTF. CDR3 nucleotides: TGTGCCACCAGCACGCCGAGTGGCTACACCTTC.

As regards this clonotype: The junction departs from germline at one end; a sequencing error may be responsible. The V call is TRBV5-1, the J call TRBJ2-5; TRBD1 is a possible D gene (5 bases). Germline V gene lookup returns CDR1 SGHRS and CDR2 YFSETQ. The CDR3 consists of 13 residues. Written as DNA, the CDR3 is TGTGCCAGCAGCTTGACAGATCAAGAGTCCCAGTACTTC. Translating it yields CASSLTDQESQYF.

V gene TRBV4-2 combines with J gene TRBJ1-1, with D tentatively TRBD1 (5 bases). Between the trimmed V and J ends, which lost 2 bases and 4 bases, there was a span of 14 bases. Germline loops: CDR1 LGHNA, CDR2 YNFKEQ. This CDR3 has 15 residues. The CDR3: CASSQSEVGVTEAFF. As DNA, the CDR3 is TGTGCCAGCAGCCAATCCGAGGTAGGGGTCACTGAAGCTTTCTTT.

This chain connects TRBV12-3 or TRBV12-4 to TRBJ1-2; D possibly corresponds to TRBD1 (6 bases). CDR3 length: 14 residues. The V gene lost 6 bases and the J gene lost 4 bases, with 15 bases spanning the gap. The CDR3 bases are TGTGCCAGCAGCCGCTACAGGGTGCCCTATGGCTACACCTTC. Protein: CASSRYRVPYGYTF.

The V call is TRBV12-3 or TRBV12-4, the J call TRBJ1-1; D unclear. The V end lost 6 bases, the J end lost 3 bases, and 14 bases lay between the germline ends. The CDR3 sequence is 14 residues long. CDR3 sequence reads: CASSSDMGDTEAFF. CDR3 bases: TGTGCCAGCAGCTCTGACATGGGAGACACTGAAGCTTTCTTT.

As for this clonotype: Since the CDR3 does not end with the conserved phenylalanine or tryptophan, this likely comes from a read error. This chain joins TRBV2 and TRBJ2-2, with a tentative D call TRBD2 (5 bases). Germline CDR1 is SNHLY and CDR2 is FYNNEI. This CDR3 has 13 amino acids. The CDR3 DNA follows: TGTGCCAGCAGCCCCGGACTGTTCGGGAAGCTGTTTTAT. Encoded protein: CASSPGLFGKLFY.

This chain's CDR3 is CSVDGAEREQYV. The CDR3 coding sequence is TGCAGCGTTGACGGGGCCGAGAGGGAGCAGTACGTC. J is TRBJ2-7 and V is TRBV29-1, with D possibly called TRBD1 or TRBD2 (5 bases each). CDR1 is SQVTM and CDR2 is ANQGSEA in the germline V gene. With 3 bases removed from V and 7 bases from J, the gap between germline ends came to 13 bases. The CDR3 length is 12 residues.

As for this clonotype: The CDR3 end shows no conserved phenylalanine or tryptophan, and so a read error is likely. The chain couples TRBV2 to TRBJ1-2; 9 bases are a match to TRBD1. V shed 10 bases and J 8 bases; nucleotides not matched to a gene: 11. This CDR3 contains 13 residues. The V gene's germline CDR1 is SNHLY and CDR2 FYNNEI. The CDR3 loop reads CATRRDREGGYTL. In DNA, the CDR3 is TGTGCCACCAGGCGGGACAGGGAAGGAGGCTACACCCTC.

The chain combines TRBV5-4 with TRBJ2-1; no clear D gene. CDR3 length: 15 amino acids. Germline V gene lookup returns CDR1 SGHNT and CDR2 YYREEE (reference sequence). V was shortened by 4 bases and J by 9 bases, with 20 bases between the two germline ends. In DNA form, the CDR3 reads TGTGCCAGCAGCCCGGTTACAGCTTGGAGTAGTGAGCAGTTCTTC. Residues: CASSPVTAWSSEQFF.

The chain employs TRBV7-9 and TRBJ2-7; a weak D match, TRBD1 (6 bases). The CDR3 runs 15 residues. Looked up from germline, CDR1 is SEHNR and CDR2 is FQNEAQ (reference sequence). V lost 1 base and J lost 6, with 16 bases in between. CDR3 sequence reads: CASSLGWTDVVEQYF. The CDR3, as DNA: TGTGCCAGCAGCTTAGGCTGGACAGACGTTGTCGAGCAGTACTTC.

This clonotype was counted ten times or more. The J gene is TRBJ1-1, the V gene TRBV20-1; no reliable D call. Germline CDR1 is DFQATT and CDR2 is SNEGSKA (reference sequence). CDR3 size: 10 residues. The V and J ends lost 0 bases and 11 bases respectively, with 7 bases between them. CDR3 sequence reads: CSARDLYAFF. As DNA, the CDR3 is TGCAGTGCTAGAGACCTGTATGCTTTCTTT.

This clonotype was seen just once. V and J are TRBV20-1 and TRBJ1-2; D remains ambiguous. This CDR3 region has 13 residues. The V gene's germline CDR1 is DFQATT and CDR2 SNEGSKA (reference sequence). The CDR3: CSVVENFADGYTF. The CDR3 region has the DNA TGCAGCGTCGTTGAGAACTTTGCGGATGGCTACACCTTC.

A word on this clonotype: At one of its ends the junction is not consistent with the germline gene, which may arise from a read error. The chain has TRBV2 and TRBJ2-7, with 10 bases identical to TRBD1. The CDR3 sequence is 15 residues long. Per the germline V gene, CDR1 is SNHLY and CDR2 is FYNNEI. The CDR3 coding sequence is TGTGCCAGCAGTGGAGGACAGGGGGGCACCTACGAGCAGTATTTC. Its protein product is CASSGGQGGTYEQYF.

The chain uses TRBV5-1 and TRBJ2-3, with a tentative D call TRBD1 (5 bases). The CDR3 is 14 amino acids. The germline gives CDR1 SGHRS, CDR2 YFSETQ. The V end lost 4 bases, the J end lost 7 bases, and 16 bases lay between the germline ends. CDR3 sequence reads: CASSLGQGNHTQYF. The CDR3, as DNA: TGCGCCAGCAGCCTAGGGCAGGGCAATCATACGCAGTATTTT.

CDR3 region: CASSQAGTSGQETQYF. In DNA, the CDR3 is TGTGCCAGCAGCCAAGCCGGGACTAGCGGCCAAGAGACCCAGTACTTC. The chain uses TRBV5-4 and TRBJ2-5, with 11 bases lining up with TRBD2. The CDR3 has 16 amino acids. The germline V gene has CDR1 SGHNT and CDR2 YYREEE (reference sequence). V was clipped by 4 bases and J by 1 base; unmatched bases: 6.

This clonotype was observed many times. V usage is TRBV7-2 and J usage is TRBJ1-1; D is uncertain. CDR1 SGHTA and CDR2 FQGNSA come from the germline V gene. The V end lost 3 bases, the J end lost 2 bases, and 7 bases lay between the germline ends. The CDR3 extends over 13 amino acids. CDR3 in amino acids: CASSLVRNTEAFF. CDR3 sequence (DNA): TGTGCCAGCAGCTTGGTCCGAAACACTGAAGCTTTCTTT.

This clonotype was detected only once. The chain uses TRBV2 and TRBJ2-1; no firm D call. The CDR3 totals 11 residues. The ends were cut back, 7 bases at V and 12 bases at J, with 13 bases in the middle. Germline CDR1 is SNHLY and CDR2 is FYNNEI. CDR3 nucleotides: TGTGCCAGCACTATAAACAAGGGGCAGTTCTTC. Residues: CASTINKGQFF.